This TCR beta chain was identified in a study of blood T cell repertoires in COVID-19. At the level of the study: T cells, B-cell-depleted T cells, or PBMCs provided the cDNA or gDNA that served as material.

Method: immunoSEQ multiplex PCR; TCRdb's copy keeps in-frame clones and lacks some. This sample has some 110,000 clones, with around 90% found just once. This CDR3 has 14 residues. The germline gives CDR1 MNHEY, CDR2 SMNVEV (reference sequence). The V gene end was trimmed by 6 bases and the J gene end by 5 bases; junction bases not matched to a gene: 9. The source of this sequence is a human donor in a cohort sampled during active COVID-19. V usage is TRBV27 and J usage is TRBJ1-2; TRBD1 aligns across 7 bases. Material: peripheral blood. This CDR3 reads CASRPTGVSYGYTF. CDR3 nucleotides: TGTGCCAGCAGGCCCACAGGGGTTTCATATGGCTACACCTTC.